These T cell receptor beta chains were read from a single sample in a study of blood T cell repertoires in COVID-19. Data came from immunoSEQ multiplex PCR; TCRdb stores just in-frame clones and leaves some out. This sample has around 290,000 clones, with around 87% found just once. The source material was peripheral blood. The origin of the receptors is a woman aged 50 to 60 who had recovered from COVID-19. The CDR3 runs from the conserved cysteine through the conserved F or W. The D gene is left open where the match is weak. Not every row has a clone size; where given, it reads once, few, many or a size class.

D | size | J | V | DNA | CDR3
NA | NA | TRBJ1-2 | TRBV18 | TGTGCCAGCTCACCAATACGCGGGCGATTAGAACCGAAGAACTATGGCTACACCTTC | CASSPIRGRLEPKNYGYTF
NA | NA | TRBJ1-2 | TRBV12-3/TRBV12-4 | TGTGCCAGCAGTGCAACAGGTCACCGGGCCCTCTTC | CASSATGHRALF
TRBD2 | NA | TRBJ2-1 | TRBV13 | TGTGCCAGCAGCCGGTACACTAGCGGGAATGAGCAGTTCTTC | CASSRYTSGNEQFF
TRBD2 | NA | TRBJ2-3 | TRBV10-1 | TGCGCCAGCAGTGATAGCGGGGAACTCACAGATACGCAGTATTTT | CASSDSGELTDTQYF
TRBD2 | NA | TRBJ2-1 | TRBV9 | TGTGCCAGCGGACTAGAGAGGAATGAGCAGTTCTTC | CASGLERNEQFF
NA | NA | TRBJ2-7 | TRBV5-1 | TGCGCCAGCAGCTTGGGGGGCGAGCTCTACGAGCAGTACTTC | CASSLGGELYEQYF
NA | NA | TRBJ1-2 | TRBV28 | TGTGCCAGCAGTTTAGGGGGGGGAGTAGGTGGCTATGGCTACACCTTC | CASSLGGGVGGYGYTF
NA | once | TRBJ2-6 | TRBV28 | TGTGCCAGCAGTTGGGGCTCCGGGTCTGGGGCCAACGTCCTGACTTTC | CASSWGSGSGANVLTF
NA | NA | TRBJ1-2 | TRBV29-1 | TGCAGCGTTGAAGATTTAAGTATTCGGCGACAGGACGGAATCTATGGCTACACCTTC | CSVEDLSIRRQDGIYGYTF
TRBD2 | NA | TRBJ2-5 | TRBV6-4 | TGTGCCAGCACCCCCGGGACTAGCGGAGCCCAAGAGACCCAGTACTTC | CASTPGTSGAQETQYF
TRBD1 | NA | TRBJ2-7 | TRBV5-6 | TGTGCCAGCAGCTCGATCCACAGGGGGCCCTACGAGCAGTACTTC | CASSSIHRGPYEQYF
NA | few | TRBJ1-1 | TRBV7-9 | TGTGCCAGCAGCTTATCCGGGTTGGAAGCTTTCTTT | CASSLSGLEAFF
TRBD1 | once | TRBJ1-6 | TRBV15 | TGTGCCACCAGGGACGGGACAGATAATTCACCCCTCCACTTT | CATRDGTDNSPLHF
TRBD1 | NA | TRBJ2-7 | TRBV28 | TGTGCCGGAGGGACAGGGGCTACCTACGAGCAGTACTTC | CAGGTGATYEQYF
NA | NA | TRBJ2-1 | TRBV30 | TGTGCCTGGAGCGGCGGGATCTCTGGGGAGCAGTTCTTC | CAWSGGISGEQFF
NA | NA | TRBJ2-7 | TRBV11-2 | TGTGCCAGCAGCTTGGCGTCGGCAGGGACCTACGAGCAGTACTTC | CASSLASAGTYEQYF
TRBD1 | NA | TRBJ2-7 | TRBV28 | TGTGCCAGCAGTACCACAGGGGGCGGATTGTACGAGCAGTACTTC | CASSTTGGGLYEQYF
TRBD1 | few | TRBJ1-5 | TRBV19 | TGTGCCAGTAGTACTATCGGGACAGGGGGGTATCAGCCCCAGCATTTT | CASSTIGTGGYQPQHF
TRBD2 | NA | TRBJ2-7 | TRBV18 | TGTGCCAGCTCACCCGGACTAGCGGGGGCCTACGAGCAGTACTTC | CASSPGLAGAYEQYF
TRBD2 | NA | TRBJ2-1 | TRBV7-6 | TGTGCCAGCAGCCCCCTAACTAGCGGCTCCTACAATGAGCAGTTCTTC | CASSPLTSGSYNEQFF
NA | NA | TRBJ2-2 | TRBV27 | TGTGCCAGCCGTACTGAATTGAACACCGGGGAGCTGTTTTTT | CASRTELNTGELFF
TRBD1 | NA | TRBJ2-5 | TRBV7-9 | TGTGCTTATGGGACAGAGGTGGCCGAGACCCAGTACTTC | CAYGTEVAETQYF